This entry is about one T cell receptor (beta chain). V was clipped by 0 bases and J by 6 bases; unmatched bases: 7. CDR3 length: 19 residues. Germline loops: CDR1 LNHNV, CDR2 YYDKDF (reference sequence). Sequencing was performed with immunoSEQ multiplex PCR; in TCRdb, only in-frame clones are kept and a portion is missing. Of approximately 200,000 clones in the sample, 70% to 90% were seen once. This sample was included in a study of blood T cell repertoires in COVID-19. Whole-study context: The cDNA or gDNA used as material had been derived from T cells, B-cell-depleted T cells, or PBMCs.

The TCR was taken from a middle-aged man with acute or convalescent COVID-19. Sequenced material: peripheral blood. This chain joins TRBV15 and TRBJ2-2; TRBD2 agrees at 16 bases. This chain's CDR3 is CATSRDLAGTSGGAGELFF. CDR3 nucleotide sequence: TGTGCCACCAGCAGAGACCTTGCCGGGACTAGCGGGGGGGCCGGGGAGCTGTTTTTT.